The present TCR beta chain was sequenced within a study of T cells in Graves' hyperthyroidism and ophthalmopathy. Overall study context: Once the initial diagnosis was made, peripheral blood was obtained before any treatment. Study results and caveats: Most clonotypes expanded in the thyroid (above 0.001) were also present in blood.

In germline, CDR1 is DFQATT, CDR2 SNEGSKA (reference sequence). J lost 4 bases, V lost 7 bases, and 8 bases had no gene match. CDR3 length: 14 residues. What was amplified from RNA transcripts were TCR beta CDR3 regions. When the TCR CDR3 underwent first-round RT-PCR, the HTBI primer set was used. TCRdb called the multiplex PCR reads again in MiXCR, with one record for every CDR3 protein. The data show some 550,000 distinct CDR3 sequences, 15% to 20% seen once. Patients with ophthalmopathy all had a Clinical Activity Score of at least 3, a NOSPECS grade of at least 4 and duration under 3 months. This clonotype appeared many times. What it binds is not known.

Sequencing was carried out using blood. This TCR derives from a woman in her thirties or forties with Graves' ophthalmopathy. This chain uses TRBV20-1 with TRBJ2-3; 10 nucleotides match TRBD2. The CDR3 DNA reads TGCAGTGGGGAGAGCGGGAGGGGGTCAGATACGCAGTATTTT. Amino acids: CSGESGRGSDTQYF.